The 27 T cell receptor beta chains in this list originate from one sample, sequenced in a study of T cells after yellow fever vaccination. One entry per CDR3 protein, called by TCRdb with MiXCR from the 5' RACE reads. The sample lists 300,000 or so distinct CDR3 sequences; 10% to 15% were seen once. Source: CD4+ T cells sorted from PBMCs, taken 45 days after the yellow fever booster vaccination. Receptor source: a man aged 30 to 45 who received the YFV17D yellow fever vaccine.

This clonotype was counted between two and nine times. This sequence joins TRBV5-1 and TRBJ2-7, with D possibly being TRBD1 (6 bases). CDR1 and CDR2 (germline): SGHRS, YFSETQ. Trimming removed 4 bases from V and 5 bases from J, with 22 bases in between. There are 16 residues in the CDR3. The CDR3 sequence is CASSPSPTGGEDEQYF. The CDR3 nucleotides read TGCGCCAGCAGCCCGTCCCCGACTGGGGGCGAGGACGAGCAGTACTTC.

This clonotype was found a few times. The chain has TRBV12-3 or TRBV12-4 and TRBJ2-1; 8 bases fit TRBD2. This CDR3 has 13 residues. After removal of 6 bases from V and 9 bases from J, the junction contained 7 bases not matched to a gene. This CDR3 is CASSIAGIGEQFF. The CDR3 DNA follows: TGTGCCAGCAGCATAGCGGGAATCGGTGAGCAGTTCTTC.

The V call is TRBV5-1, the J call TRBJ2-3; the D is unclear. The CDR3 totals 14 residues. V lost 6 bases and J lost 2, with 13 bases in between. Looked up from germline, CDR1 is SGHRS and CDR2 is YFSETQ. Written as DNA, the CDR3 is TGCGCCAGCACCAAGAGAGACCCCACAGATACGCAGTATTTT. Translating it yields CASTKRDPTDTQYF.

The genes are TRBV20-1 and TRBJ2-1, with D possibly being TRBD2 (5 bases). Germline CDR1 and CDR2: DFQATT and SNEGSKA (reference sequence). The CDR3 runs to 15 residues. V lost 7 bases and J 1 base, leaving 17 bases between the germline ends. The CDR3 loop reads CSVPGLASSYNEQFF. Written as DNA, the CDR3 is TGCAGTGTCCCCGGCCTAGCTTCGTCCTACAATGAGCAGTTCTTC.

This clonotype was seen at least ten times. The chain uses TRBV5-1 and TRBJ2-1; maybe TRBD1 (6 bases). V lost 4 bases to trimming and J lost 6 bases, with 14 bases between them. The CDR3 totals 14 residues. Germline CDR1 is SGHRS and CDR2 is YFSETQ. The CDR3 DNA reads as TGCGCCAGCAGCGACCAACAGGGTATCAATGAGCAGTTCTTC. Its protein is CASSDQQGINEQFF.

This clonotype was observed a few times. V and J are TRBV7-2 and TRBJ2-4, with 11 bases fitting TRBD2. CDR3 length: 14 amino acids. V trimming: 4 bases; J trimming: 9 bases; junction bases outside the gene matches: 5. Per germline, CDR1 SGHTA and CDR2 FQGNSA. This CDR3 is CASSYSSGRSIQYF. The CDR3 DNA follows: TGTGCCAGCAGCTACTCTAGCGGGAGGAGCATTCAGTACTTC.

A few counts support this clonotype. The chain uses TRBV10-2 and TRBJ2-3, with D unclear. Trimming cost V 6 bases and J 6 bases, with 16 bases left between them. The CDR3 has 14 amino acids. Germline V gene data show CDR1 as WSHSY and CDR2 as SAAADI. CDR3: CASSQKSASDTQYF. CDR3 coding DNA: TGCGCCAGCAGCCAAAAATCAGCCTCCGATACGCAGTATTTT.

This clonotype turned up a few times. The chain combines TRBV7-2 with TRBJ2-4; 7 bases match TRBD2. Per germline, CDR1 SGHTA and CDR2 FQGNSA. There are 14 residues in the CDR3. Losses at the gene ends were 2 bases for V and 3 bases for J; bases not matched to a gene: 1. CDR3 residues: CASSLSSGKNIQYF. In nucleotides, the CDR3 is TGTGCCAGCAGCTTATCTAGCGGCAAAAACATTCAGTACTTC.

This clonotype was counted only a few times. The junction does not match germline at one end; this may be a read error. In nucleotides, the CDR3 is TGCGCCAGCAGCTTGGCCAGCGGTCTATTC. This translates into CASSLASGLF. The genes are TRBV5-1 and TRBJ2-5, with D possibly being TRBD2 (5 bases). Germline V lookup: CDR1 SGHRS, CDR2 YFSETQ. The CDR3 contains 10 residues.

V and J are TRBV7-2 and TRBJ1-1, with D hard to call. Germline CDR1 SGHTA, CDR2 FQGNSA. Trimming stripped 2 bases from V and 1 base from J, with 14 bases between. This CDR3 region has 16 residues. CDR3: CASSLFRSAGNTEAFF. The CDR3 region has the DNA TGTGCCAGCAGCTTATTCCGTAGTGCCGGGAACACTGAAGCTTTCTTT.

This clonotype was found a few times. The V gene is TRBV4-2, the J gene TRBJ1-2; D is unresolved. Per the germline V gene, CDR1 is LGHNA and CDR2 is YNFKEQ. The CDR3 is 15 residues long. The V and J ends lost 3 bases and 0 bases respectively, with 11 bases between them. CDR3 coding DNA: TGTGCCAGCAGCCATACCGGGCCCACTAACTATGGCTACACCTTC. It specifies CASSHTGPTNYGYTF.

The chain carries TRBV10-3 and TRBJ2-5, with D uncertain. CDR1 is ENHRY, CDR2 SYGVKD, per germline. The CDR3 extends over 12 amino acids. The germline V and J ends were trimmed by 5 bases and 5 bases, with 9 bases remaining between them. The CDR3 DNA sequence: TGTGCCATCAGTTCCGGGCCTGAGACCCAGTACTTC. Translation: CAISSGPETQYF.

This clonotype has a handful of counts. CDR3 in DNA: TGTGCCAGCAGTTTGTCCCCTGTGGCTAACTATGGCTACACCTTC. The encoded protein is CASSLSPVANYGYTF. This rearrangement joins TRBV28 to TRBJ1-2; no reliable D call. Trimming left V 3 bases short and J 0 bases short, with 11 bases between. In germline, CDR1 is MDHEN, CDR2 SYDVKM. This CDR3 has 15 residues.

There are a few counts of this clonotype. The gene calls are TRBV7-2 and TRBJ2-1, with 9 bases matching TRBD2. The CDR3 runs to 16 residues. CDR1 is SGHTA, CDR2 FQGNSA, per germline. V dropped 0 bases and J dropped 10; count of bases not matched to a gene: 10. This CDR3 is CASSLAGTGTSREQFF. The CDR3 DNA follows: TGTGCCAGCAGCTTAGCAGGGACCGGGACTAGCAGGGAGCAGTTCTTC. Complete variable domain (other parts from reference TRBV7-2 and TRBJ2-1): GAGVSQSPSNKVTEKGKDVELRCDPISGHTALYWYRQSLGQGLEFLIYFQGNSAPDKSGLPSDRFSAERTGGSVSTLTIQRTQQEDSAVYLCASSLAGTGTSREQFFGPGTRLTVL.

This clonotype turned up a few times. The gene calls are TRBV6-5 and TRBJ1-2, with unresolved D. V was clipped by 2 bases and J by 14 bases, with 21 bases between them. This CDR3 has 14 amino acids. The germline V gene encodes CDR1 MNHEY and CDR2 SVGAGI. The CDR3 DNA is TGTGCCAGCAGTTACCCTAAAAGTACCGATCCGGGAACCTTC. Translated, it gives CASSYPKSTDPGTF.

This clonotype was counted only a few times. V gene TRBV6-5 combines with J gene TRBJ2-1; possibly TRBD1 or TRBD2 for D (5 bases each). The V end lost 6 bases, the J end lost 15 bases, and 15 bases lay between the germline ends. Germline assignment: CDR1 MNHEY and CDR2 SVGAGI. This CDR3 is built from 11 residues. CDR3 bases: TGTGCCAGCAGCCCCGGGACGTTAACGTTCTTC. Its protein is CASSPGTLTFF.

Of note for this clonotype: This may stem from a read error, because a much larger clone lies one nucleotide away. The CDR3 sequence is CASSLRHMGAETSYEQYF. The CDR3 nucleotides read TGTGCCAGCAGCTTACGTCACATGGGGGCCGAGACCTCCTACGAGCAGTACTTC. The rearrangement joins TRBV11-2 to TRBJ2-7; D perhaps matches TRBD1 (6 bases). Germline assignment: CDR1 SGHAT and CDR2 FQNNGV. This CDR3 contains 18 residues. V was clipped by 2 bases and J by 0 bases, with 20 bases between them.

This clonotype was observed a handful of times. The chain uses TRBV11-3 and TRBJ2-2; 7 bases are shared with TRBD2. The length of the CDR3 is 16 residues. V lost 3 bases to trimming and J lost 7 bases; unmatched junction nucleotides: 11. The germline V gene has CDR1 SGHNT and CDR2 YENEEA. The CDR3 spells CASSFYAGEEVGELFF. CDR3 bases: TGTGCCAGCAGCTTCTATGCGGGAGAAGAGGTCGGGGAGCTGTTTTTT.

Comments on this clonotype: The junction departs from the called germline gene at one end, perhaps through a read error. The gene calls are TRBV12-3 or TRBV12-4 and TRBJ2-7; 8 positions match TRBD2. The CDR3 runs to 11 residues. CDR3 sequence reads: CASSSLADLDF. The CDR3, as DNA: TGTGCCAGCAGTTCACTAGCGGACCTGGACTTC.

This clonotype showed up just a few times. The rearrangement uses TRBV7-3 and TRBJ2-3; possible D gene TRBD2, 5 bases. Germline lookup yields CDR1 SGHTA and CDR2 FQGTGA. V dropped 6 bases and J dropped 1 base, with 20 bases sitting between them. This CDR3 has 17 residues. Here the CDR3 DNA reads TGTGCCAGCAGTCCCGTTCGCCGCGGACTGGGCACAGATACGCAGTATTTT. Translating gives CASSPVRRGLGTDTQYF.

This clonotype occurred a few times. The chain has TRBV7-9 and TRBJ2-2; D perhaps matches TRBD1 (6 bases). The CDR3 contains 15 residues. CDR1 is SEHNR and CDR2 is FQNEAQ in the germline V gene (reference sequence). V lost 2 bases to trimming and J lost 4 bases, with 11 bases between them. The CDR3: CASSLKGQITGELFF. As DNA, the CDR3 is TGTGCCAGCAGCTTAAAAGGACAGATCACCGGGGAGCTGTTTTTT.

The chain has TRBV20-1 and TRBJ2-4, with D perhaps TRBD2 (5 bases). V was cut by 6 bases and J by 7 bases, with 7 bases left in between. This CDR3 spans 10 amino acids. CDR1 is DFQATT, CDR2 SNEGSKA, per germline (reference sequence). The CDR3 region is CSARRNIQYF. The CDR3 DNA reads TGCAGTGCCCGGAGGAACATTCAGTACTTC.

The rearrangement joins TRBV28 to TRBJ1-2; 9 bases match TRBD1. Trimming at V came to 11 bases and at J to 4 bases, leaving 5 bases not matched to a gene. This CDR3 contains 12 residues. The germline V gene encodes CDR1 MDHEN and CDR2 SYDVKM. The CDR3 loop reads CALGQGAYGYTF. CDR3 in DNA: TGTGCCTTGGGACAGGGTGCCTATGGCTACACCTTC.

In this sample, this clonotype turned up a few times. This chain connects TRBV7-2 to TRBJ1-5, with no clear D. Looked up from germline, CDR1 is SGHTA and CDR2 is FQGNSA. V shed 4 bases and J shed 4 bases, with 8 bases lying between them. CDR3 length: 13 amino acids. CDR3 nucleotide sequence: TGTGCCAGCAGCTACTCACATAATCAGCCCCAGCATTTT. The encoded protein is CASSYSHNQPQHF.

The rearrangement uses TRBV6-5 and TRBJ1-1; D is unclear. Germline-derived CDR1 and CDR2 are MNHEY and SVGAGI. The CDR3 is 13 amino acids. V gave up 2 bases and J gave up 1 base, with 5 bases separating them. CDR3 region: CASSYEANTEAFF. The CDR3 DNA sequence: TGTGCCAGCAGTTACGAAGCGAACACTGAAGCTTTCTTT.

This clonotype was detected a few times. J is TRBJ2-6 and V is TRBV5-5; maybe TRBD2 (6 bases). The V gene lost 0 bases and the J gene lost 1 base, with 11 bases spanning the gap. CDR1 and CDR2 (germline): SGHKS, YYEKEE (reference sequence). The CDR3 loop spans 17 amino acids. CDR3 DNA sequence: TGTGCCAGCAGCTTGGTTTGGGACTCGTCTGGGGCCAACGTCCTGACTTTC. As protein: CASSLVWDSSGANVLTF.

CDR3 sequence (DNA): TGTGCCAGCACCCCAGGACACCCAGCCCAAGAGACCCAGTACTTC. Translated: CASTPGHPAQETQYF. This rearrangement joins TRBV9 to TRBJ2-5; TRBD1 is a possible D gene (5 bases). Trimming pared 6 bases from V and 1 base from J, leaving 16 bases between. The length of the CDR3 is 15 residues. In germline, CDR1 is SGDLS, CDR2 YYNGEE.